This TCR beta chain was retrieved from a study of cytomegalovirus exposure and HLA in healthy donors. PCR employed 60 Vbeta and 13 Jbeta primers. Some clones are missing from TCRdb's copy, which holds only in-frame ones; the method was immunoSEQ multiplex PCR. The data hold more than 200,000 clones, with roughly four fifths observed a single time. As for this clone: Its antigen is still unknown.

Regarding the study as a whole: Confirmation in vitro established that a few CMV-associated chains were specific for CMV antigens. Most TCR beta V segments were productive about 87% or about 30% of the time in an earlier analysis.

The clonotype originates from a girl between 2 and 10 years old in good health and CMV-seronegative. Sample: PBMCs.

CDR3 nucleotides: TGTGCCAGCAGCGTAGGGGCTGGGGCCACTGAAGCTTTCTTT. Its protein is CASSVGAGATEAFF. V and J are TRBV9 and TRBJ1-1; D possibly corresponds to TRBD1 (5 bases). V lost 0 bases, J lost 4 bases, and 10 bases lay in between. Germline CDR1 is SGDLS and CDR2 is YYNGEE. The CDR3 is 14 amino acids. Complete variable domain (other parts from reference TRBV9 and TRBJ1-1): DSGVTQTPKHLITATGQRVTLRCSPRSGDLSVYWYQQSLDQGLQFLIQYYNGEERAKGNILERFSAQQFPDLHSELNLSSLELGDSALYFCASSVGAGATEAFFGQGTRLTVV.